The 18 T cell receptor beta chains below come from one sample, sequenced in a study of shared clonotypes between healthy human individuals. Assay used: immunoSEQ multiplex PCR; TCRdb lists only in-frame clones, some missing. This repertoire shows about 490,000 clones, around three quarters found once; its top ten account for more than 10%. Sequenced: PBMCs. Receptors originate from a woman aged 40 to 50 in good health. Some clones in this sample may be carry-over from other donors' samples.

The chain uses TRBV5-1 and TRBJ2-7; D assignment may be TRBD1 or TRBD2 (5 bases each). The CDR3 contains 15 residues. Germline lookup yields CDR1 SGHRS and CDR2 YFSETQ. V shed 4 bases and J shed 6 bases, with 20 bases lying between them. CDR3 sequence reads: CASSVTGTFGGEQYF. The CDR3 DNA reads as TGCGCCAGCAGCGTGACCGGGACGTTTGGTGGCGAGCAGTACTTC.

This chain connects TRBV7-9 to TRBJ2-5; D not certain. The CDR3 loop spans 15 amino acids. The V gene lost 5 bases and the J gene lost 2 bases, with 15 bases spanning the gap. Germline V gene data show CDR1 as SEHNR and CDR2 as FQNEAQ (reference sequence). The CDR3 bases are TGTGCCAGCAGCCGGGTTCTGGTTGGGCAAGAGACCCAGTACTTC. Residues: CASSRVLVGQETQYF.

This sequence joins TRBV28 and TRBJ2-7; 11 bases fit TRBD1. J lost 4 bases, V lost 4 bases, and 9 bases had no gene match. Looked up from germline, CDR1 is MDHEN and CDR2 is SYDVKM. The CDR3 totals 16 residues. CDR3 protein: CASSSARTGGAYEQYF. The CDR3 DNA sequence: TGTGCCAGCAGTTCCGCAAGGACAGGGGGCGCGTACGAGCAGTACTTC.

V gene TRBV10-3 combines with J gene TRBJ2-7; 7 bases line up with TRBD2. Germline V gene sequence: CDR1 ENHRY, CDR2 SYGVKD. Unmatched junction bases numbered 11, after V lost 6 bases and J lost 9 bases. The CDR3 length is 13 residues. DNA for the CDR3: TGTGCCATCAGGCGCCTAGCGGCAGCATCGCAGTACTTC. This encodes CAIRRLAAASQYF.

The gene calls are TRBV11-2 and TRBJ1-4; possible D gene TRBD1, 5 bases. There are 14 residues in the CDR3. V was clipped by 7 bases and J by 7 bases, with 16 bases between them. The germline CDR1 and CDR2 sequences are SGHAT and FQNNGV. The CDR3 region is CASMGLKGSEKLFF. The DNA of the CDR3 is TGTGCCAGCATGGGGCTTAAAGGAAGTGAAAAACTGTTTTTT.

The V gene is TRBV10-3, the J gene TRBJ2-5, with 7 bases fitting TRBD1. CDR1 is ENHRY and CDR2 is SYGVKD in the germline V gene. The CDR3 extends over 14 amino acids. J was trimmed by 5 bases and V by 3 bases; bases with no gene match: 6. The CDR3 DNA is TGTGCCATCAGTGAATTGAGGGGGCGGGAGACCCAGTACTTC. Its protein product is CAISELRGRETQYF.

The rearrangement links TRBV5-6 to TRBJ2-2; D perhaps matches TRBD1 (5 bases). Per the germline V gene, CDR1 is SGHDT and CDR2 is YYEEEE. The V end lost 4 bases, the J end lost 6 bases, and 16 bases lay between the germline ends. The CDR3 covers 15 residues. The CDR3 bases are TGTGCCAGCAGCCTGGGGCCCCGTGGGGCCGGGGAGCTGTTTTTT. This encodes CASSLGPRGAGELFF.

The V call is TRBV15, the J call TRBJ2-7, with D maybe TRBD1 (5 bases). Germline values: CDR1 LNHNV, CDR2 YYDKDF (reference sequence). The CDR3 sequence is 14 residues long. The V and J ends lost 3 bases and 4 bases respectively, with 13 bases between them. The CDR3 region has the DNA TGTGCCACCAGCAGGGTAGGGGCGGCGTACGAGCAGTACTTC. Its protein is CATSRVGAAYEQYF.

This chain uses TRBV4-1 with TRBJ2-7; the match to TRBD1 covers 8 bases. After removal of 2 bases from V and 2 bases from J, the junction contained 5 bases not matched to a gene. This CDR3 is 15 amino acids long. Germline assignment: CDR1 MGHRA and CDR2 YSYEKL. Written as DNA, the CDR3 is TGCGCCAGCAGCCAATTAGGGACAGGCCCCTACGAGCAGTACTTC. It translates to CASSQLGTGPYEQYF.

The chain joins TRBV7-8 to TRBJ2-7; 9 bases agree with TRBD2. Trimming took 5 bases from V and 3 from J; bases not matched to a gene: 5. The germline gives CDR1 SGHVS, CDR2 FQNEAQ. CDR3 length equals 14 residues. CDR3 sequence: CASSRLAEIYEQYF. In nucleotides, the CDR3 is TGTGCCAGCAGCAGACTAGCGGAGATCTACGAGCAGTACTTC.

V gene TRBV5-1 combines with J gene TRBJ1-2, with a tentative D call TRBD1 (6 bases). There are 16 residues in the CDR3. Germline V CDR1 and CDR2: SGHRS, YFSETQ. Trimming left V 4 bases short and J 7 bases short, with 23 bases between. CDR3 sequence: CASSPWTAVAASGYTF. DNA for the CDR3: TGCGCCAGCAGCCCCTGGACAGCGGTTGCGGCAAGTGGCTACACCTTC.

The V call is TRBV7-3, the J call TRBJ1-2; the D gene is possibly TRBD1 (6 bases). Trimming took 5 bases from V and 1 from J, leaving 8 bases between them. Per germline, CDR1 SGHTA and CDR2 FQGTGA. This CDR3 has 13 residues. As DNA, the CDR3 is TGTGCCAGCAGCAAGGACAGTAACTATGGCTACACCTTC. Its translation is CASSKDSNYGYTF.

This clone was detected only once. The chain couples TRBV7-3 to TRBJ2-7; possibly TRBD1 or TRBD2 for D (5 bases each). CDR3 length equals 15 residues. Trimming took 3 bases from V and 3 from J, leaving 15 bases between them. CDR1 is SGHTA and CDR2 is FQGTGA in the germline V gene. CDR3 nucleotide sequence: TGTGCCAGCAGCTTTGACTCGGGACCCTACTACGAGCAGTACTTC. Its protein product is CASSFDSGPYYEQYF.

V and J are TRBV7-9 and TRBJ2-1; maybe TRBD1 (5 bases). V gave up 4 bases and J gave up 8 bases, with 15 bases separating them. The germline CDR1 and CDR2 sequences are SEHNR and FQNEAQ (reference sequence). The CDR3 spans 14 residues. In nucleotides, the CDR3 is TGTGCCAGCAGCTGGGGCCCTTCGGGCGATGAGCAGTTCTTC. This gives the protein CASSWGPSGDEQFF.

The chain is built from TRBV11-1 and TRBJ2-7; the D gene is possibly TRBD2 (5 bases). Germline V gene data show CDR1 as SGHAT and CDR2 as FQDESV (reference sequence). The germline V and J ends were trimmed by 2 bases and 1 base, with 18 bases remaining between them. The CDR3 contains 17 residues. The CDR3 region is CASSLRRSGRSSYEQYF. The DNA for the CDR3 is TGTGCCAGCAGCTTAAGGAGGAGCGGCAGATCGTCCTACGAGCAGTACTTC.

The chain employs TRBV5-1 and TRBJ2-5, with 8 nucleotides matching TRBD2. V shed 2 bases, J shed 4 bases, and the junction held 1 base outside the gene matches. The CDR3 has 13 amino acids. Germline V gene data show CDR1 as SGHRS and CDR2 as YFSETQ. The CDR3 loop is CASSFLAGETQYF. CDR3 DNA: TGCGCCAGCAGCTTCCTAGCGGGAGAGACCCAGTACTTC.

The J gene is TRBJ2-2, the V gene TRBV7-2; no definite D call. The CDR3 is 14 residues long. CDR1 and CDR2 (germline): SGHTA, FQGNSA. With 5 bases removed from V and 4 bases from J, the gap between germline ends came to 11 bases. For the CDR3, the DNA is TGTGCCAGCAGCCCTCGTGATAGCACCGGGGAGCTGTTTTTT. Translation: CASSPRDSTGELFF.

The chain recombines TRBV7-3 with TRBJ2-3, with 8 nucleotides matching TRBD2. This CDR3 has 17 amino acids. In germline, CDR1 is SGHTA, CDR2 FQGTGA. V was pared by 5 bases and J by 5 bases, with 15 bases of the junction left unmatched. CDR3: CASSPHLRGAPGDTQYF. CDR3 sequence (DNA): TGTGCCAGCAGCCCCCATCTGCGGGGGGCTCCCGGAGATACGCAGTATTTT.